This T cell receptor (beta chain) came from a study of vaccination effects on CD4 cells after COVID-19. Broader study findings: Convalescent patients were few in the study, and early post-infection timepoints were absent.

Germline CDR1 reads MDHEN; CDR2 reads SYDVKM. V was clipped by 3 bases and J by 5 bases, with 4 bases between them. The CDR3 consists of 12 residues. This table comes from immunoSEQ multiplex PCR, and its TCRdb copy is limited to in-frame clones, with some not included. There are 50,000 to 70,000 clones in the sample; roughly 80% occur only once, and 2% to 3% lies in the top ten. The table lists this clone with a few counts. The antigen is undetermined. The authors isolated CD4+ T cells after around nine days of culture. Vaccination of participants consisted of two doses of either the BNT162b2 or mRNA-1273 vaccine. Cultures had half their medium replaced with IL-2 medium on days 3 and 7.

The chain combines TRBV28 with TRBJ2-2, with D unresolved. This sample comprised CD4+ T cells from PBMCs cultured without peptide, obtained after COVID-19 vaccination. This clonotype was obtained from a human donor who received a COVID-19 vaccine. CDR3 in amino acids: CASSFLTGELFF. The CDR3 nucleotides are TGTGCCAGCAGTTTCCTTACCGGGGAGCTGTTTTTT. Full variable domain (missing parts from reference TRBV28 and TRBJ2-2): DVKVTQSSRYLVKRTGEKVFLECVQDMDHENMFWYRQDPGLGLRLIYFSYDVKMKEKGDIPEGYSVSREKKERFSLILESASTNQTSMYLCASSFLTGELFFGEGSRLTVL.